The T cell receptor beta chain under discussion was sequenced for a study of T cells in Graves' hyperthyroidism and ophthalmopathy. This CDR3 spans 14 amino acids. Germline V gene lookup returns CDR1 SGDLS and CDR2 YYNGEE. V gave up 0 bases and J gave up 5 bases, with 12 bases separating them. Across 18 months, stable Graves' hyperthyroidism was marked by no progression to ophthalmopathy. Clinical symptoms, serum thyroxine, TRAb, thyroid ultrasound and orbital computed tomography established diagnosis. It was RNA transcripts that yielded the amplified TCR beta CDR3 regions. During a first-round RT-PCR of the TCR CDR3, the HTBI primer set was used. TCRdb fed the multiplex PCR reads into MiXCR, producing one record per CDR3 protein. Here the sample spans approximately 320,000 distinct CDR3 sequences, roughly 15% being singletons. In its sample, this clonotype was seen a few times.

This sequence joins TRBV9 and TRBJ2-7; D not certain. The receptor's source is a man aged 25-40 years with Graves' hyperthyroidism. Source material: blood. CDR3 DNA sequence: TGTGCCAGCAGCGTAGGCTCTGGGCGGCACGAGCAGTACTTC. Amino acid sequence: CASSVGSGRHEQYF.